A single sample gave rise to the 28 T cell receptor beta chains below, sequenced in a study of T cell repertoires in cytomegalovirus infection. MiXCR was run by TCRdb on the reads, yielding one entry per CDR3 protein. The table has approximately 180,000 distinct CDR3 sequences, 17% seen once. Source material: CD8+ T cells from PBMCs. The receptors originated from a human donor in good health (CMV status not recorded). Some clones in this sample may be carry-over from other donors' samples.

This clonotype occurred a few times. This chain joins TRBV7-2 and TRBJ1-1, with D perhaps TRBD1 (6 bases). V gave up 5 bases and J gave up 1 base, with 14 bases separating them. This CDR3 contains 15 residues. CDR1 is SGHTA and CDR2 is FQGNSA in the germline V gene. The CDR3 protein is CASSLWTEKNTEAFF. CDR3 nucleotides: TGTGCCAGCAGCCTATGGACAGAAAAGAACACTGAAGCTTTCTTT.

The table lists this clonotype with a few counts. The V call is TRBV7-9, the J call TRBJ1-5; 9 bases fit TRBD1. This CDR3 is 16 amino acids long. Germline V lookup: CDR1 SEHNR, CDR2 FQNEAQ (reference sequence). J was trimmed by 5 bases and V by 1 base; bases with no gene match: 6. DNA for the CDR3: TGTGCCAGCAGCTTAGACCGGGACAGGGAATATCAGCCCCAGCATTTT. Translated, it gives CASSLDRDREYQPQHF.

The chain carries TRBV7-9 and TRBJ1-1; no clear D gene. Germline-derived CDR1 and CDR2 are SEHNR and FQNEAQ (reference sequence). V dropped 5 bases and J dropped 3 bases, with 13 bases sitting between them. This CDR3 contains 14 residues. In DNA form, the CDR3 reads TGTGCCAGCAGCCCCCCTCCCCCCGACACTGAAGCTTTCTTT. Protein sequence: CASSPPPPDTEAFF. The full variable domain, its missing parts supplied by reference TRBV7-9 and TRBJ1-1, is DTGVSQNPRHKITKRGQNVTFRCDPISEHNRLYWYRQTLGQGPEFLTYFQNEAQLEKSRLLSDRFSAERPKGSFSTLEIQRTEQGDSAMYLCASSPPPPDTEAFFGQGTRLTVV.

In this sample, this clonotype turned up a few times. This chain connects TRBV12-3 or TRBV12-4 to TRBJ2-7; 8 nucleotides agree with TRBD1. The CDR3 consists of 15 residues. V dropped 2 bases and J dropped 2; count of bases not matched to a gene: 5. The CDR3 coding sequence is TGTGCCAGCAGTTTACTGTGGACAGGGACCTACGAGCAGTACTTC. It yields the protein CASSLLWTGTYEQYF.

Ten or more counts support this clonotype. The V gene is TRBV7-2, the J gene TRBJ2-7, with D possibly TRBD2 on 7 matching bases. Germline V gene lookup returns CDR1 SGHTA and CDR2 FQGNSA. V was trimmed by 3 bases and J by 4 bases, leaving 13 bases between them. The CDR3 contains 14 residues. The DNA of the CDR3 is TGTGCCAGCAGCTTCGGGGGGCTCTTGTACGAGCAGTACTTC. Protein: CASSFGGLLYEQYF. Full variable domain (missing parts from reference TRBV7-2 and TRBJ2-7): GAGVSQSPSNKVTEKGKDVELRCDPISGHTALYWYRQSLGQGLEFLIYFQGNSAPDKSGLPSDRFSAERTGGSVSTLTIQRTQQEDSAVYLCASSFGGLLYEQYFGPGTRLTVT.

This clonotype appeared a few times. CDR3 nucleotides: TGTGCCAGCAGCGCGCGACAGGGAGTAGCCAAAAACATTCAGTACTTC. Translated: CASSARQGVAKNIQYF. V is TRBV7-9 and J is TRBJ2-4; 7 bases map to TRBD1. The CDR3 consists of 16 residues. Per the germline V gene, CDR1 is SEHNR and CDR2 is FQNEAQ (reference sequence). J lost 0 bases, V lost 5 bases, and 7 bases had no gene match.

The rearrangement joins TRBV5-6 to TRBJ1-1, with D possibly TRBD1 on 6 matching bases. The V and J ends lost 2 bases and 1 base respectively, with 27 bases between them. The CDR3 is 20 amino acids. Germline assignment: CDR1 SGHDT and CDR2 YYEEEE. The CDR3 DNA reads TGTGCCAGCAGCTTACCGGGACAATGGGGTGGGACTTCTCAGAACACTGAAGCTTTCTTT. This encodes CASSLPGQWGGTSQNTEAFF. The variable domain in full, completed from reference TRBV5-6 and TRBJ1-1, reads DAGVTQSPTHLIKTRGQQVTLRCSPKSGHDTVSWYQQALGQGPQFIFQYYEEEERQRGNFPDRFSGHQFPNYSSELNVNALLLGDSALYLCASSLPGQWGGTSQNTEAFFGQGTRLTVV.

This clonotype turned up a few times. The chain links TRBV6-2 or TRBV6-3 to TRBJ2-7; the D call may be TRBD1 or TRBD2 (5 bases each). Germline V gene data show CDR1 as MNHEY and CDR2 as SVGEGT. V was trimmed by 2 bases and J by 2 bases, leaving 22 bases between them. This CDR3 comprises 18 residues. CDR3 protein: CASSYRDARPGSTYEQYF. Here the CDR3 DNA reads TGTGCCAGCAGTTACCGGGACGCAAGGCCCGGATCGACCTACGAGCAGTACTTC.

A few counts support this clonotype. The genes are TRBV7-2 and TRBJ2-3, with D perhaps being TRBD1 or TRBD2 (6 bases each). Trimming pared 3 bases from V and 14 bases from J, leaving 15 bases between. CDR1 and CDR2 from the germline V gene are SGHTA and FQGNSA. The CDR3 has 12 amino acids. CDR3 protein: CASSFGGEGWYF. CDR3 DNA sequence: TGTGCCAGCAGCTTCGGGGGCGAGGGTTGGTATTTT.

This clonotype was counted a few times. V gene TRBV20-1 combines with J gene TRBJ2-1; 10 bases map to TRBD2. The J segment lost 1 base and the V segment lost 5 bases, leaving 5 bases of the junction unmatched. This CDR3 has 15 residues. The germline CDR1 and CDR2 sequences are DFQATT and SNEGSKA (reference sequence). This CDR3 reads CSAPASGGSYNEQFF. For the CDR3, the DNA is TGCAGTGCTCCTGCTAGCGGGGGATCCTACAATGAGCAGTTCTTC.

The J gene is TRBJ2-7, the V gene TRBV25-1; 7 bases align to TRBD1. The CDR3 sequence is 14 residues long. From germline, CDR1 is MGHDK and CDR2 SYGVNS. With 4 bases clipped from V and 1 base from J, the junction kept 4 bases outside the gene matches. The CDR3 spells CASSVRQGSYEQYF. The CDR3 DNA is TGTGCCAGCAGTGTAAGACAGGGATCCTACGAGCAGTACTTC.

The CDR3 DNA follows: TGTGCCAGCAGTTTCCGGACAGGGGGCGAAGAAAAACTGTTTTTT. Protein sequence: CASSFRTGGEEKLFF. The rearrangement uses TRBV28 and TRBJ1-4; 11 bases fit TRBD1. V dropped 3 bases and J dropped 8; count of bases not matched to a gene: 5. This CDR3 comprises 15 residues. From germline, CDR1 is MDHEN and CDR2 SYDVKM.

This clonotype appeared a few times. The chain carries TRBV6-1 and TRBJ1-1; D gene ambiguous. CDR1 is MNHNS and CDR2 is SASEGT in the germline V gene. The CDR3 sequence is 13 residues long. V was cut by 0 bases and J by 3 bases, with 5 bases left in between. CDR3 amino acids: CASSEALYTEAFF. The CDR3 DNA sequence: TGTGCCAGCAGTGAAGCGCTCTACACTGAAGCTTTCTTT.

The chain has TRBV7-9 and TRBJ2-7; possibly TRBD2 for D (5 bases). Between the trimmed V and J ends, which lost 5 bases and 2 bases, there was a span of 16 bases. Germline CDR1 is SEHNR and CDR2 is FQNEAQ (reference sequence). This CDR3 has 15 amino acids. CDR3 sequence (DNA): TGTGCCAGCAGCCCCCCCTTGAGGGAGACCTACGAGCAGTACTTC. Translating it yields CASSPPLRETYEQYF.

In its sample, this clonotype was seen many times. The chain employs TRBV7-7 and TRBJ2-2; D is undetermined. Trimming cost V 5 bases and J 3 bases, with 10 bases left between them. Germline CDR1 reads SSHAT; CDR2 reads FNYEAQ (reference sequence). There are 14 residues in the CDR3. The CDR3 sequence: CASSLHSDTGELFF. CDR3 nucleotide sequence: TGTGCCAGCAGCCTACACAGCGACACCGGGGAGCTGTTTTTT.

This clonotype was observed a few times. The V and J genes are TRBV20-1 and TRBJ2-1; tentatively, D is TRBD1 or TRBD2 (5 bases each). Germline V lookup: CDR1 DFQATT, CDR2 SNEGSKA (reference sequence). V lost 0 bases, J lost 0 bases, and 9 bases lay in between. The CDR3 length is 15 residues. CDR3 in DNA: TGCAGTGCTAGAGATGTTGGGGGCTCCTACAATGAGCAGTTCTTC. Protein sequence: CSARDVGGSYNEQFF.

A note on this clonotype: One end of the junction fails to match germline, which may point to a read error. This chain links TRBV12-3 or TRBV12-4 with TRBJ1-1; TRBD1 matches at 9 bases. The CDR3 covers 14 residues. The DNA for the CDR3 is TGTGCCAGCAGCTTAGGGACAGGGCTTACTGAAGCTTTCTTT. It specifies CASSLGTGLTEAFF.

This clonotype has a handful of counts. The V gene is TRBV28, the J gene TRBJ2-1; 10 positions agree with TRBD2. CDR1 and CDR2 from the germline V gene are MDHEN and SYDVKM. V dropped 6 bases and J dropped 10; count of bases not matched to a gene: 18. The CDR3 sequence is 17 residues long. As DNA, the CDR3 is TGTGCCAGCAGACCTGGACTAGCGGTGGGATTTATCTGGGAGCAGTTCTTC. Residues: CASRPGLAVGFIWEQFF. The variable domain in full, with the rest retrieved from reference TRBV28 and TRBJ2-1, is DVKVTQSSRYLVKRTGEKVFLECVQDMDHENMFWYRQDPGLGLRLIYFSYDVKMKEKGDIPEGYSVSREKKERFSLILESASTNQTSMYLCASRPGLAVGFIWEQFFGPGTRLTVL.

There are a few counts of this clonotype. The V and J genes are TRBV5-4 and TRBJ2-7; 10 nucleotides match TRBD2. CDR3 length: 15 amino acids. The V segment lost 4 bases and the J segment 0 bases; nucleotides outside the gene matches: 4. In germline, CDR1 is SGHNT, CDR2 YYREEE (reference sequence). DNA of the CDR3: TGTGCCAGCAGCCGATGGACTAGCGGCTCCTACGAGCAGTACTTC. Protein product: CASSRWTSGSYEQYF.

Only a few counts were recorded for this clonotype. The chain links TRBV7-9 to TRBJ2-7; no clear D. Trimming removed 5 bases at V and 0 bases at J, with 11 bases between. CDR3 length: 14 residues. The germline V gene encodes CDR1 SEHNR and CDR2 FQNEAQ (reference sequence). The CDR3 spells CASSVSESSYEQYF. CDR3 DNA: TGTGCCAGCAGCGTAAGTGAAAGCTCCTACGAGCAGTACTTC.

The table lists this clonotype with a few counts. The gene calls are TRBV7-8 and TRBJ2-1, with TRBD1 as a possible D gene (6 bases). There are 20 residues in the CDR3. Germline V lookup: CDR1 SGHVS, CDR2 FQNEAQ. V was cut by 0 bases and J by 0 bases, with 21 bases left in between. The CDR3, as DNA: TGTGCCAGCAGCTTAGCACCGGGTTCCGGGACAACGAGCTCCTACAATGAGCAGTTCTTC. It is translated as CASSLAPGSGTTSSYNEQFF.

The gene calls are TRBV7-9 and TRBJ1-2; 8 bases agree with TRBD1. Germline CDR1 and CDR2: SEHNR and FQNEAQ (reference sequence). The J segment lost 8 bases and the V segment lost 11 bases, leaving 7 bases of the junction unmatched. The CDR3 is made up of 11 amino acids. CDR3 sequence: CAASDRDGYTF. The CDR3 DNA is TGTGCCGCCTCGGACAGGGACGGCTACACCTTC.

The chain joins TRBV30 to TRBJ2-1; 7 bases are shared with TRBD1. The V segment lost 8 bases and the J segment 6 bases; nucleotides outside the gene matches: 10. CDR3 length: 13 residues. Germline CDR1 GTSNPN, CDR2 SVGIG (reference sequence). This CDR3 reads CAIRQGGSNEQFF. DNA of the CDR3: TGTGCCATCAGACAGGGTGGATCCAATGAGCAGTTCTTC.

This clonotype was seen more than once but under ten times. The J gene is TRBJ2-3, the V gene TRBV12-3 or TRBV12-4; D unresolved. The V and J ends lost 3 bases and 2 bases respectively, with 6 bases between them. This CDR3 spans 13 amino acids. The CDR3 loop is CASSLMNTDTQYF. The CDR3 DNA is TGTGCCAGCAGTTTGATGAACACAGATACGCAGTATTTT.

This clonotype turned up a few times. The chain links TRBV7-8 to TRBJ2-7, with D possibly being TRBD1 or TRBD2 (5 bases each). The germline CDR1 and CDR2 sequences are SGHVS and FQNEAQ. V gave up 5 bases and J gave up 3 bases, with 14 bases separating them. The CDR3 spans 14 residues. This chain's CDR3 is CASSTGTKLYEQYF. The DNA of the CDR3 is TGTGCCAGCAGCACTGGGACGAAACTCTACGAGCAGTACTTC.

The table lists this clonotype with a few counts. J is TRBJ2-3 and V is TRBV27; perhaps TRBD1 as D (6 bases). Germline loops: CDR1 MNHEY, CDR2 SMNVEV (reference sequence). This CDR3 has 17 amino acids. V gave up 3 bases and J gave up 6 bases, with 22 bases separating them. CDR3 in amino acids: CASSFGTGRNTGDTQYF. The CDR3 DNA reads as TGTGCCAGCAGTTTTGGAACAGGGCGAAACACGGGGGATACGCAGTATTTT.

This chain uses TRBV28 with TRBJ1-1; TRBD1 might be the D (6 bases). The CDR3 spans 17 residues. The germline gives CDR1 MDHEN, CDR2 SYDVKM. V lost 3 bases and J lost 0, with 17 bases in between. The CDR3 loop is CASSLAFQGQMNTEAFF. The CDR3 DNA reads TGTGCCAGCAGTTTGGCCTTCCAAGGACAGATGAACACTGAAGCTTTCTTT.

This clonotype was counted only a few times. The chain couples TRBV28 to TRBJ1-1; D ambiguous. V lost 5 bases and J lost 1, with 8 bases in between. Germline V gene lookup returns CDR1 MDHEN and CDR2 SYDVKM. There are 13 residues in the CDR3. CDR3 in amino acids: CASSLQQNTEAFF. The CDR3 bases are TGTGCCAGCAGTCTTCAACAGAACACTGAAGCTTTCTTT.